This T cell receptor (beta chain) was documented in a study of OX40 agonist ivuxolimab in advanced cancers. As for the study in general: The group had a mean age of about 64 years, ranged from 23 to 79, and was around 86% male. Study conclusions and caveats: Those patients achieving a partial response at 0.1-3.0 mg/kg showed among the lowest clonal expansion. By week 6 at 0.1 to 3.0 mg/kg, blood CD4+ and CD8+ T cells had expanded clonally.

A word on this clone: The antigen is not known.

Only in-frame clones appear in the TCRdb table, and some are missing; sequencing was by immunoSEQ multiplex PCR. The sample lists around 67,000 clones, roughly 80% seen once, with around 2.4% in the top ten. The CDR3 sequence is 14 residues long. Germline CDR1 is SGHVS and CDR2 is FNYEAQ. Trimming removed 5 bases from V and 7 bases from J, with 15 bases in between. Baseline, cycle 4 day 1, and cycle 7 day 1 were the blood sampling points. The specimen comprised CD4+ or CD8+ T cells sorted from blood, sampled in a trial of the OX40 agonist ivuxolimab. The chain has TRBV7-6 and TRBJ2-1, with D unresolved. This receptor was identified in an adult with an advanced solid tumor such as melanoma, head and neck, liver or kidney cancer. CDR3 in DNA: TGTGCCAGCAGCCTTGGACCCGCTTTGAATGAGCAGTTCTTC. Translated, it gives CASSLGPALNEQFF.